The 8 T cell receptor beta chains listed next were all sequenced from one sample in a study of cytomegalovirus exposure and HLA in healthy donors. The PCR employed 60 Vbeta primers together with 13 Jbeta primers. Sequencing used immunoSEQ multiplex PCR; TCRdb keeps in-frame clones, though not all of them. Of some 70,000 clones listed, 78% are singletons. Sequenced sample: PBMCs. All receptors come from a man in his late teens or twenties in good health and CMV-seropositive.

V usage is TRBV18 and J usage is TRBJ2-6, with a weak D call TRBD2 (5 bases). V was cut by 2 bases and J by 1 base, with 6 bases left in between. Germline V CDR1 and CDR2: KGHSH, LQKENI. This CDR3 is 15 amino acids long. Here the CDR3 reads CASSPGRSGANVLTF. DNA of the CDR3: TGTGCCAGCTCACCAGGGAGATCTGGGGCCAACGTCCTGACTTTC. Variable domain in full (rest from reference TRBV18 and TRBJ2-6): NAGVMQNPRHLVRRRGQEARLRCSPMKGHSHVYWYRQLPEEGLKFMVYLQKENIIDESGMPKERFSAEFPKEGPSILRIQQVVRGDSAAYFCASSPGRSGANVLTFGAGSRLTVL.

V usage is TRBV29-1 and J usage is TRBJ2-7; the match to TRBD1 covers 9 bases. CDR1 is SQVTM and CDR2 is ANQGSEA in the germline V gene. This CDR3 is built from 13 residues. J gave up 2 bases and V 7 bases, and 6 bases lay outside the gene matches. CDR3: CSAGTGLTYEQYF. CDR3 coding DNA: TGCAGCGCTGGGACAGGGCTGACCTACGAGCAGTACTTC.

The chain has TRBV29-1 and TRBJ1-1; no definite D call. This CDR3 is built from 14 residues. The V end lost 5 bases, the J end lost 3 bases, and 16 bases lay between the germline ends. In germline, CDR1 is SQVTM, CDR2 ANQGSEA. CDR3 region: CSVKNRGGDTEAFF. Written as DNA, the CDR3 is TGCAGCGTTAAAAATAGAGGTGGCGACACTGAAGCTTTCTTT. Supplemented by reference TRBV29-1 and TRBJ1-1, the full variable domain reads SAVISQKPSRDICQRGTSLTIQCQVDSQVTMMFWYRQQPGQSLTLIATANQGSEATYESGFVIDKFPISRPNLTFSTLTVSNMSPEDSSIYLCSVKNRGGDTEAFFGQGTRLTVV.

The rearrangement uses TRBV16 and TRBJ1-3; tentative D call: TRBD1 (5 bases). The CDR3 totals 16 residues. V gave up 4 bases and J gave up 0 bases, with 13 bases separating them. Germline V gene lookup returns CDR1 KGHSY and CDR2 FQNENV. CDR3 DNA sequence: TGTGCCAGCAGCCCGGACGCGGGGCTCTCTGGAAACACCATATATTTT. Amino acid sequence: CASSPDAGLSGNTIYF.

This clone was seen just once. The V gene is TRBV21-1, the J gene TRBJ2-5; the D call TRBD2 from the table was never checked on the DNA. TRBV21-1 is designated a pseudogene. The CDR3 consists of 15 residues. CDR3 nucleotides: TGTGCCAGCAGCAAAGACTTAGCGGGAGATGGGACCCAGTACTTC. Translation gives CASSKDLAGDGTQYF.

The chain is built from TRBV6-5 and TRBJ1-6; TRBD1 agrees at 11 bases. The CDR3 contains 14 residues. Germline-derived CDR1 and CDR2 are MNHEY and SVGAGI. Trimming took 5 bases from V and 10 from J; bases not matched to a gene: 4. The CDR3 sequence: CASSGTGGRSPLHF. The DNA for the CDR3 is TGTGCCAGCAGTGGGACAGGGGGGCGGTCACCCCTCCACTTT.

The V gene is TRBV2, the J gene TRBJ1-5, with 7 bases aligning to TRBD1. Germline V gives CDR1 SNHLY, CDR2 FYNNEI. J gave up 5 bases and V 6 bases, and 7 bases lay outside the gene matches. This CDR3 spans 14 amino acids. CDR3 in DNA: TGTGCCAGCAGGCCAACAGGGGCCGATCAGCCCCAGCATTTT. The encoded protein is CASRPTGADQPQHF.

CDR3 in DNA: TGTGCCAGCAGCGTAGGGTCGTCAAGGGGGGAGACCCAGTACTTC. It is translated as CASSVGSSRGETQYF. The chain is built from TRBV9 and TRBJ2-5, with D perhaps TRBD1 (6 bases). Germline assignment: CDR1 SGDLS and CDR2 YYNGEE. CDR3 size: 15 residues. Trimming removed 0 bases from V and 5 bases from J, with 14 bases in between.